This T cell receptor (beta chain) was retrieved from a study of T cell clusters in autoimmune cytopenias. TRB was amplified from approximately 230 ng of peripheral blood genomic DNA per sample. Multiplex touch-down PCR amplified TRB using TRB-A and TRB-B pools in one tube. TCRdb reprocessed the multiplex PCR reads and keeps a single row for each CDR3 protein, giving no DNA. In all, the sample yields around 4,300 distinct CDR3 sequences. This clonotype shows up as medium-sized by frequency. These data also featured in a second study, about T cell repertoires in aging, cancer and after chemotherapy. That source reports: Across the chemotherapy interval, each cancer cohort showed higher median generation probability, suggesting thymic rebound.

The specimen was peripheral blood. The source of this sequence is a human donor in good health.

The CDR3 sequence is CASSLSGTGELFF. J is TRBJ2-2 and V is TRBV7-6. CDR1 and CDR2 from the germline V gene are SGHVS and FNYEAQ. The CDR3 has 13 amino acids.